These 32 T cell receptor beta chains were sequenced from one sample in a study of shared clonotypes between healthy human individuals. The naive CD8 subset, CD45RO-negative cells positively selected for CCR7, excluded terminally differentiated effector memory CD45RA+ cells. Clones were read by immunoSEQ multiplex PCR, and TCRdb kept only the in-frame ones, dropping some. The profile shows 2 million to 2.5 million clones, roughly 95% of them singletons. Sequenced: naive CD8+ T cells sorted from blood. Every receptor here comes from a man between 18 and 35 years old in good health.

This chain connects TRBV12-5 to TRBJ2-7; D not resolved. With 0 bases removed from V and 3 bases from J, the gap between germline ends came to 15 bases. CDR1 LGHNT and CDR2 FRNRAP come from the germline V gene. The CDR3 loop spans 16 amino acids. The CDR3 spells CASGLVGMNRFYEQYF. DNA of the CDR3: TGTGCTAGTGGTTTGGTAGGTATGAACCGATTCTACGAGCAGTACTTC.

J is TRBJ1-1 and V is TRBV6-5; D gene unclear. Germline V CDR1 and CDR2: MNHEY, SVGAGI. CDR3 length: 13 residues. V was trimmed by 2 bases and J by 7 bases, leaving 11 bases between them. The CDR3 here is CASSYHREGEAFF. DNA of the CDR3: TGTGCCAGCAGTTACCACCGGGAGGGTGAAGCTTTCTTT.

The CDR3 sequence is CASSVGTAQTNEKLFF. In DNA form, the CDR3 reads TGTGCCAGCAGCGTCGGGACAGCCCAAACTAATGAAAAACTGTTTTTT. The V and J genes are TRBV9 and TRBJ1-4; 7 bases are shared with TRBD1. The germline CDR1 and CDR2 sequences are SGDLS and YYNGEE. CDR3 length equals 16 residues. V shed 2 bases, J shed 1 base, and the junction held 5 bases outside the gene matches.

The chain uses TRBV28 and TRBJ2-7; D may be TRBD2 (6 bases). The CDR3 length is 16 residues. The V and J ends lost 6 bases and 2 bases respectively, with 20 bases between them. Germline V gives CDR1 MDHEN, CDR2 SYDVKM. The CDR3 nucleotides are TGTGCCAGCAGCCGACCCCCGCGGGACGGAGCCTACGAGCAGTACTTC. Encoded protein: CASSRPPRDGAYEQYF. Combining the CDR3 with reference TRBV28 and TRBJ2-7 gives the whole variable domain DVKVTQSSRYLVKRTGEKVFLECVQDMDHENMFWYRQDPGLGLRLIYFSYDVKMKEKGDIPEGYSVSREKKERFSLILESASTNQTSMYLCASSRPPRDGAYEQYFGPGTRLTVT.

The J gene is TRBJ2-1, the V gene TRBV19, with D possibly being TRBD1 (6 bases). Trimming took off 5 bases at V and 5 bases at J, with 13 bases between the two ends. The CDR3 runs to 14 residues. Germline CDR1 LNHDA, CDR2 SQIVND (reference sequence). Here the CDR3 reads CASSLQGSHNEQFF. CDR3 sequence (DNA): TGTGCCAGTAGTTTACAGGGATCCCACAATGAGCAGTTCTTC. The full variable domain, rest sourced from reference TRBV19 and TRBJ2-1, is DGGITQSPKYLFRKEGQNVTLSCEQNLNHDAMYWYRQDPGQGLRLIYYSQIVNDFQKGDIAEGYSVSREKKESFPLTVTSAQKNPTAFYLCASSLQGSHNEQFFGPGTRLTVL.

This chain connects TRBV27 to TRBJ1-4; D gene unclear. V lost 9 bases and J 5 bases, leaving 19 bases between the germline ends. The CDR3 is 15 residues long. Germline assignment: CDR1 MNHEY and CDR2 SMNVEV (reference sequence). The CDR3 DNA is TGTGCCAGACCCATACTTGTACCCCTCAATGAAAAACTGTTTTTT. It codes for CARPILVPLNEKLFF.

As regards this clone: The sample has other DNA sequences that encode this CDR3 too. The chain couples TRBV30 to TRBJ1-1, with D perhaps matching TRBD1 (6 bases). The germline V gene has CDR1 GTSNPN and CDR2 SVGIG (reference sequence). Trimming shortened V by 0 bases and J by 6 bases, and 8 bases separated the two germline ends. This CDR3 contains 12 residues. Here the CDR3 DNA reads TGTGCCTGGAGTGTAGGGGGGGCTGAAGCTTTCTTT. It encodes CAWSVGGAEAFF.

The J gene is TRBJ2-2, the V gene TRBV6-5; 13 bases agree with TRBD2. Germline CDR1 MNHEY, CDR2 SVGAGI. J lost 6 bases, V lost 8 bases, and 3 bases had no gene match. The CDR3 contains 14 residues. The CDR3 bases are TGTGCCAGCCGGACTAGCGGGAGTCCCGGGGAGCTGTTTTTT. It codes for CASRTSGSPGELFF.

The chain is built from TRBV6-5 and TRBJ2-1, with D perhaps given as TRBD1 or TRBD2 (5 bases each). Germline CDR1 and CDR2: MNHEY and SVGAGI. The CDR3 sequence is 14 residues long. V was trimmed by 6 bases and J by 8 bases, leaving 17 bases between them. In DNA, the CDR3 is TGTGCCAGCAGCCCTATGCAGGGAGTCGATGAGCAGTTCTTC. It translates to CASSPMQGVDEQFF.

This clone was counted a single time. In DNA, the CDR3 is TGTGCCAGCAGTTCCCAACCCTTGGGACAGAACTATGGCTACACCTTC. This sequence encodes CASSSQPLGQNYGYTF. This chain connects TRBV28 to TRBJ1-2, with 7 bases matching TRBD1. The CDR3 consists of 16 residues. The germline gives CDR1 MDHEN, CDR2 SYDVKM. The trim removed 4 bases at V and 2 bases at J, leaving 10 bases unmatched.

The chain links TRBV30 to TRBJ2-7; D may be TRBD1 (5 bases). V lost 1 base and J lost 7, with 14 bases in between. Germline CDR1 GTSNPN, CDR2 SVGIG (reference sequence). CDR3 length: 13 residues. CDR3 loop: CAWSAVRVGEQYF. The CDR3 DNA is TGTGCCTGGAGTGCGGTCAGGGTGGGGGAGCAGTACTTC.

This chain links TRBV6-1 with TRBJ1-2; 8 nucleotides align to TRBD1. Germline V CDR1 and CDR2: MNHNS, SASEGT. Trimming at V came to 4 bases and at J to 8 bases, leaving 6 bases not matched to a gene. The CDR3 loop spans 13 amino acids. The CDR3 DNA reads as TGTGCCAGCAGTGCCTCCGGGACAGGCGGCTACACCTTC. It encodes CASSASGTGGYTF.

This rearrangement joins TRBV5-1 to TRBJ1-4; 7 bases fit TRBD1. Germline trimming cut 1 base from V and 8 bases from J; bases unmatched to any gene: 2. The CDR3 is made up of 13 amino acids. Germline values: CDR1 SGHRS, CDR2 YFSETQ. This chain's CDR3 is CASSLTRGEKLFF. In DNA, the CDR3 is TGCGCCAGCAGCTTGACCAGGGGGGAAAAACTGTTTTTT.

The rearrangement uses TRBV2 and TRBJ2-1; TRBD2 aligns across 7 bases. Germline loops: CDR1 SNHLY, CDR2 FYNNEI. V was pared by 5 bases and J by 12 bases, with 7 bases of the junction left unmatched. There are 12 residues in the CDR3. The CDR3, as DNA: TGTGCCAGCAGTTCGGGACTACTCCTGCAGTTCTTC. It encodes CASSSGLLLQFF. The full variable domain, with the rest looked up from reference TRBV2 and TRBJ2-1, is EPEVTQTPSHQVTQMGQEVILRCVPISNHLYFYWYRQILGQKVEFLVSFYNNEISEKSEIFDDQFSVERPDGSNFTLKIRSTKLEDSAMYFCASSSGLLLQFFGPGTRLTVL.

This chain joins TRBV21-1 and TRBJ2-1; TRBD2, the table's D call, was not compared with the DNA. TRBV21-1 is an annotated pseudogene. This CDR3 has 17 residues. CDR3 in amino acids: CASSKGARDSTYNEQFF. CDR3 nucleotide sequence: TGTGCCAGCAGCAAAGGAGCCCGAGACTCCACATACAATGAGCAGTTCTTC.

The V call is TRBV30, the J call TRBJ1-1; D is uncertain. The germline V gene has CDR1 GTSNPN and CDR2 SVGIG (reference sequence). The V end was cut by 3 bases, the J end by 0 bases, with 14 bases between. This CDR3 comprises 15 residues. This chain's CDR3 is CAWSDIRSMNTEAFF. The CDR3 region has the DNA TGTGCCTGGAGCGATATACGGAGCATGAACACTGAAGCTTTCTTT.

CDR3 amino acids: CASSSSGGSGETQYF. In nucleotides, the CDR3 is TGTGCCAGCAGTTCCTCGGGAGGAAGCGGGGAGACCCAGTACTTC. The V gene is TRBV6-5, the J gene TRBJ2-5; 7 bases align to TRBD2. Germline CDR1 is MNHEY and CDR2 is SVGAGI. The J segment lost 5 bases and the V segment lost 4 bases, leaving 10 bases of the junction unmatched. This CDR3 is built from 15 residues.

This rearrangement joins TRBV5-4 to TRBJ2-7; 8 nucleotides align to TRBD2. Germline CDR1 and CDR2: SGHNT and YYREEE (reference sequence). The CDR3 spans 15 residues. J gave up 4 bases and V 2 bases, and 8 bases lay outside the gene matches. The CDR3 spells CASSFAGGVEYEQYF. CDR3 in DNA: TGTGCCAGCAGCTTCGCGGGGGGTGTCGAATACGAGCAGTACTTC.

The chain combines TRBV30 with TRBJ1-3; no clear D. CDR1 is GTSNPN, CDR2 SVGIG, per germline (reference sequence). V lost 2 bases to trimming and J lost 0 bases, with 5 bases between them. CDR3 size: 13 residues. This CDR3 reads CAWSPGSGNTIYF. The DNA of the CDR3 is TGTGCCTGGAGTCCAGGCTCTGGAAACACCATATATTTT.

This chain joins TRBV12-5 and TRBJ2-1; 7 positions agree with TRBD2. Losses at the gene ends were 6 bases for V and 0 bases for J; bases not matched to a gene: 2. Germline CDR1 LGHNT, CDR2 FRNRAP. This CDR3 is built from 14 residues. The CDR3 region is CASGGGSSYNEQFF. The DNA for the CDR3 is TGTGCTAGTGGGGGAGGGAGCTCCTACAATGAGCAGTTCTTC.

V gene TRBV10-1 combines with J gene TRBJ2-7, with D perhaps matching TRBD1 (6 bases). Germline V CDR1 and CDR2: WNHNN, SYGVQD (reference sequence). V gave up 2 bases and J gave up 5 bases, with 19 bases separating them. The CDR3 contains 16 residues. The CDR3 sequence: CASSEGSRGSLHEQYF. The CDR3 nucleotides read TGCGCCAGCAGTGAGGGGAGCAGGGGATCCCTCCACGAGCAGTACTTC.

Here the CDR3 DNA reads TGTGCCAGCATTAGCGGTCCCTACGAGCAGTACTTC. This codes for CASISGPYEQYF. The chain uses TRBV2 and TRBJ2-7; possible D gene TRBD2, 6 bases. Per germline, CDR1 SNHLY and CDR2 FYNNEI. Trimming removed 7 bases from V and 2 bases from J, with 9 bases in between. The CDR3 covers 12 residues.

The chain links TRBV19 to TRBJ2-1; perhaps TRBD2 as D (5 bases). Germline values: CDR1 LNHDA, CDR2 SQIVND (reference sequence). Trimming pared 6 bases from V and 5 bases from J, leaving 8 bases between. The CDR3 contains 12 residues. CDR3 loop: CASRSGNNEQFF. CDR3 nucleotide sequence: TGTGCCAGTAGATCGGGGAACAATGAGCAGTTCTTC.

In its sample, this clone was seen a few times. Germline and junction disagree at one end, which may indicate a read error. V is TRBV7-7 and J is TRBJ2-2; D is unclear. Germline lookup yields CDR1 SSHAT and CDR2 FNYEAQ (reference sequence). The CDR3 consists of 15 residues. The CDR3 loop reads CASSLVLSSSGELFF. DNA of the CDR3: TGTGCTAGCAGCTTAGTCCTCTCCTCGAGCGGGGAGCTGTTTTTT.

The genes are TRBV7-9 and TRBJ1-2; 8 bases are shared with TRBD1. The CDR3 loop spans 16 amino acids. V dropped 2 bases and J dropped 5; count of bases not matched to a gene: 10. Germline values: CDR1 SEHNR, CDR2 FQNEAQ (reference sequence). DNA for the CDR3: TGTGCCAGCAGCTTAACGACAGGGGAAGGGGTATATGGCTACACCTTC. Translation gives CASSLTTGEGVYGYTF.

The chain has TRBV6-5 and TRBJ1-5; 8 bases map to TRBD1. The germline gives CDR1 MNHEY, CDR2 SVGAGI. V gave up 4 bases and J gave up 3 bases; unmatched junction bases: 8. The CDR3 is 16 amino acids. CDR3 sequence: CASSSQGQGTNQPQHF. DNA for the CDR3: TGTGCCAGCAGTTCCCAAGGACAGGGCACCAATCAGCCCCAGCATTTT.

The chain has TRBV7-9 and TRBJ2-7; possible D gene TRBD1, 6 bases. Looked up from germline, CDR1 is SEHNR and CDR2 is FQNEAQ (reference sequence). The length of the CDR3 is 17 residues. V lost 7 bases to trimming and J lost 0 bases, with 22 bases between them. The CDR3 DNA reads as TGTGCCAGCACATCCCCGGCAAGGGACACGAGCTCCTACGAGCAGTACTTC. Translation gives CASTSPARDTSSYEQYF.

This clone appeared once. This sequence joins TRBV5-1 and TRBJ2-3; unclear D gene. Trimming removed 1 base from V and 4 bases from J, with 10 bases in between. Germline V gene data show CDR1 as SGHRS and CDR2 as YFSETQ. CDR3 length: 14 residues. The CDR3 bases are TGCGCCAGCAGCTTGCGAAGGGCCCCAGATACGCAGTATTTT. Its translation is CASSLRRAPDTQYF.

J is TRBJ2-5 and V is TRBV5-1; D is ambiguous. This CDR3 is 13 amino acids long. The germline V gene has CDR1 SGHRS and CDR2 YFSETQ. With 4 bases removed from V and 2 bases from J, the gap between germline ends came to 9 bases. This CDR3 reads CASSHDGQETQYF. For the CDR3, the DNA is TGCGCCAGCAGCCACGACGGACAAGAGACCCAGTACTTC.

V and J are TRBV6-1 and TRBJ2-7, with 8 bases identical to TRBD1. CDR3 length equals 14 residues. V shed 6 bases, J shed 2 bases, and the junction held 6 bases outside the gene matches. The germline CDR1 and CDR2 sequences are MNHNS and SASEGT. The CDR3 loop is CASRKLQGAYEQYF. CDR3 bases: TGTGCCAGCAGGAAGCTACAGGGGGCCTACGAGCAGTACTTC.

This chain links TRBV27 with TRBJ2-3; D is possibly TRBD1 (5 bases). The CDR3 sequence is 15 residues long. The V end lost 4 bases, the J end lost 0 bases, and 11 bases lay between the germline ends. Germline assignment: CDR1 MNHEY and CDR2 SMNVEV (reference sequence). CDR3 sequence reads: CASSSTVLSTDTQYF. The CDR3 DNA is TGTGCCAGCAGTTCGACAGTTCTGAGCACAGATACGCAGTATTTT.

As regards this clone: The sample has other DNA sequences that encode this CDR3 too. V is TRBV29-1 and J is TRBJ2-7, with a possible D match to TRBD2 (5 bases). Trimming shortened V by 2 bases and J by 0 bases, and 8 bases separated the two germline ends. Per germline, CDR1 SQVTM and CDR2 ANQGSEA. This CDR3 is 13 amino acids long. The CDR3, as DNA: TGCAGCGTTGAAACGGGAAGCTCCTACGAGCAGTACTTC. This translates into CSVETGSSYEQYF.